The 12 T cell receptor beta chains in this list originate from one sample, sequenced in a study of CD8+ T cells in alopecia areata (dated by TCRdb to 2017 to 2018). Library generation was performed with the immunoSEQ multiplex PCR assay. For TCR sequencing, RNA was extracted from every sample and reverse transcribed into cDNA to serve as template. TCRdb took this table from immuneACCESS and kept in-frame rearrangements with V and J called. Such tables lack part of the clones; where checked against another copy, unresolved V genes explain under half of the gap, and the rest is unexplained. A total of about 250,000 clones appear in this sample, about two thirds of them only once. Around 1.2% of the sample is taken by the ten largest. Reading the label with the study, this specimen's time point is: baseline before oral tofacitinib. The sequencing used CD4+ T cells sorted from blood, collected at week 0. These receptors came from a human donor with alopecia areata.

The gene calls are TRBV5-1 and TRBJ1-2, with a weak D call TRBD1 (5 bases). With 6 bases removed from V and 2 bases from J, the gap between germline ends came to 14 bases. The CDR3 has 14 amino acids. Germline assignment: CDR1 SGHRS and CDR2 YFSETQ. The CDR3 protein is CASNGPGTNYGYTF. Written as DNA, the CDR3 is TGCGCCAGCAACGGGCCAGGGACGAACTATGGCTACACCTTC.

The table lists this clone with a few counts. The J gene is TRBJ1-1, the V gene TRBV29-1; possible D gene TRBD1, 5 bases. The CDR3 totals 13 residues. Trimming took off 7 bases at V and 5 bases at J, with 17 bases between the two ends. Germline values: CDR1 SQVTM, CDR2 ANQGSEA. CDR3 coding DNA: TGCAGCGGGAAGACAGCTGGGGGGACTGAAGCTTTCTTT. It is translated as CSGKTAGGTEAFF.

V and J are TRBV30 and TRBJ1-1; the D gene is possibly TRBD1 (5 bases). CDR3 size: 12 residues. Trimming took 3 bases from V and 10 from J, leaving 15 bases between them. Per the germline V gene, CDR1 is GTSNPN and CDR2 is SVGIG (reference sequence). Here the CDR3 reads CAWRGDRSPAFF. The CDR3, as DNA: TGTGCCTGGAGGGGCGACAGATCTCCAGCTTTCTTT.

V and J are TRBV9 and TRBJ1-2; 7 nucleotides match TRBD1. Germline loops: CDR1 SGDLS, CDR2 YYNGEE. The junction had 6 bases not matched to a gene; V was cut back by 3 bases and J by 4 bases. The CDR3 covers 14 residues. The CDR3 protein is CASSESGQSYGYTF. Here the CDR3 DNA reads TGTGCCAGCAGCGAGTCGGGACAGTCCTATGGCTACACCTTC.

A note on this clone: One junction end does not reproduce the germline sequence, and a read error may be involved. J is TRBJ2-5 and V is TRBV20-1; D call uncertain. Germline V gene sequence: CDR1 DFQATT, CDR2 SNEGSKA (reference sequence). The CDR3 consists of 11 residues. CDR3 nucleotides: TGCAGTGCTAGAGATCCTTACCGTGTGGACTTC. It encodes CSARDPYRVDF.

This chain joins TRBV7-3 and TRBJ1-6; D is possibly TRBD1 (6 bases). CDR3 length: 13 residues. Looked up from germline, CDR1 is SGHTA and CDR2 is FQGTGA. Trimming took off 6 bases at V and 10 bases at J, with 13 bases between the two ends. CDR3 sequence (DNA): TGTGCCAGCAGGGCCCAGGGGAAATCACCCCTCCACTTT. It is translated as CASRAQGKSPLHF.

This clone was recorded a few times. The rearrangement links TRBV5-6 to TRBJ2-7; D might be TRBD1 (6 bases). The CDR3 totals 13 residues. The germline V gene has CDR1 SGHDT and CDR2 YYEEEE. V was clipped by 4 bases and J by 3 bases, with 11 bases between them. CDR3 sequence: CASSRRTVYEQYF. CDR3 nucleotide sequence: TGTGCCAGCAGCCGAAGGACAGTCTACGAGCAGTACTTC.

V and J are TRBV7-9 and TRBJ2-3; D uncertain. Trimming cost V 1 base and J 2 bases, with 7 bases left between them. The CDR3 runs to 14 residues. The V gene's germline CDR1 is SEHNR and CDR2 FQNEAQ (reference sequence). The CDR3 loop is CASSLGQYTDTQYF. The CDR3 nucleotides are TGTGCCAGCAGCTTAGGGCAGTACACAGATACGCAGTATTTT.

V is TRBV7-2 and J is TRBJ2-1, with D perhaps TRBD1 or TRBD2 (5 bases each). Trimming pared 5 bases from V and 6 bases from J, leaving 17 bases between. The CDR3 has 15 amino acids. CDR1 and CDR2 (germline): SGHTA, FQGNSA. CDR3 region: CASSPGGARGNEQFF. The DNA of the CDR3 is TGTGCCAGCAGCCCCGGTGGGGCTCGGGGCAATGAGCAGTTCTTC.

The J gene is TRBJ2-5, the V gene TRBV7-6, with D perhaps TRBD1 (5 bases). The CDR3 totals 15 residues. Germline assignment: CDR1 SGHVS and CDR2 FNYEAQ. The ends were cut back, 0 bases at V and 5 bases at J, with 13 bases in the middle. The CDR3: CASSLAPQGGETQYF. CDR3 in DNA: TGTGCCAGCAGCTTAGCGCCGCAGGGTGGGGAGACCCAGTACTTC.

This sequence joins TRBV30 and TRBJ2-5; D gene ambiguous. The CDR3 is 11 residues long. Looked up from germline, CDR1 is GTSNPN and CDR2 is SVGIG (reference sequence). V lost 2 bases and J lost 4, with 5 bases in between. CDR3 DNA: TGTGCCTGGAGTAGCCGAGAGACCCAGTACTTC. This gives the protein CAWSSRETQYF.

This CDR3 is CASGRVGQPQHF. In nucleotides, the CDR3 is TGTGCCAGCGGCAGGGTAGGTCAGCCCCAGCATTTT. The J gene is TRBJ1-5, the V gene TRBV2, with a tentative D call TRBD1 (5 bases). V dropped 8 bases and J dropped 6 bases, with 11 bases sitting between them. This CDR3 is 12 amino acids long. The germline V gene encodes CDR1 SNHLY and CDR2 FYNNEI.